The T cell receptor beta chain under discussion was sequenced for a study of blood T cell repertoires in COVID-19. About the study: Spain, Italy and the United States supplied samples that represented acute and convalescent COVID-19. In each case, the material was cDNA or gDNA derived from T cells, B-cell-depleted T cells, or PBMCs.

The length of the CDR3 is 16 residues. Germline assignment: CDR1 SGHTA and CDR2 FQGTGA. V dropped 5 bases and J dropped 1 base, with 17 bases sitting between them. Original analysis: Reference gene primer amplification gave estimated nucleated cell counts. Assay: immunoSEQ multiplex PCR; the TCRdb copy retains only in-frame clones and omits some. V and J calls and clone size are copied from that table; D and trimming were computed from the DNA. There are about 170,000 clones in the sample; more than 75% occur only once, and around 3.3% lies in the top ten. This clonotype was sampled from a man between 65 and 85 years old with acute or convalescent COVID-19. The chain joins TRBV7-3 to TRBJ1-1, with D perhaps matching TRBD1 (5 bases). Source material: peripheral blood. The CDR3 DNA reads as TGTGCCAGCAGCCCTCAGGGTGGGTTCTGGAACACTGAAGCTTTCTTT. Translation: CASSPQGGFWNTEAFF.